This T cell receptor beta chain stems from a study of cytomegalovirus exposure and HLA in healthy donors (dated by TCRdb to the late 2010s). Some background on the complete study: In an earlier analysis of 587 of the donors, 276 Gb of sequence data and 95 million to 130 million unique TCR beta sequences from about 179 million T cells were reported. Approximately 310 gigabases of sequencing data and around 88 million unique TCR sequences made up an early release that covered several hundred HLA-typed donors. Of the approximately 400 genotyped donors, 80% to 90% were placed in the genetic ancestry cluster associated with self-reported Caucasian donors. The study aimed to test whether cataloging public T cell receptors could reveal signatures of past pathogen exposure. The study used immunosequencing to profile the T cell repertoires of under 700 subjects and linked those repertoires to cytomegalovirus serostatus. Besides the first cohort of 550 to 750 subjects, a separate validation cohort made up of roughly 130 different subjects was used. High-throughput TCR immunosequencing, statistical association of individual TCRs with disease status, and machine learning were combined to predict cytomegalovirus infection status. A later analysis re-analyzed previously published TCR beta repertoires from roughly 630 donors and added high-resolution HLA genotyping to study TCR occurrence patterns. Rather than drawing on any new phenotypic data, the later analysis identified candidate immune exposures from TCR beta sequences and the way those sequences occurred across donors. An earlier analysis of 500 to 750 of the donors applied high-throughput TCR beta sequencing to assess whether each TCR beta V gene segment acted as functional or pseudogenic. Alongside the repertoire data, information on donor age, sex, ethnicity and CMV serostatus was compiled. A later genetic analysis used genome-wide SNP genotypes for about 65% of the roughly 700 donors, treating that subset as a discovery cohort. Every discovery cohort repertoire had been produced on one sequencing platform. Both class I and class II loci were covered by HLA typing, at four-digit resolution. The number of typed donors differed by locus: roughly 620-630 for A, B, C, DRB1 and DQB1; approximately 530 for DQA1; 606 for DPA1; and 450 to 480 for DPB1. Roughly 5 DR-DQ haplotypes were treated as single units for association and clustering because of strong linkage in the cohort. Among over 350 genotyped donors of the cohort, an average of 235,054 unique TCR beta nucleotide sequences were sequenced per donor, roughly 18% of them non-productive.

Study-wide conclusions, independent of this receptor: An association between a missense DCLRE1C variant and V-gene and J-gene trimming of TCR beta chains was found in a later genetic analysis and replicated in an independent cohort. Most TCR sequences were seen in very few donors, while some public TCRs were found in many individuals. Broadly in line with IMGT annotations, most TCR beta V segments showed up in productive rearrangements about 87% or about 30% of the time in an earlier analysis of several hundred of the donors. The classifier was reported to diagnose cytomegalovirus status with high specificity and sensitivity in both the original and validation cohorts. In the study, about 150 TCR beta chains were listed as associated with cytomegalovirus. According to a later genetic analysis, donors in an Asian-associated ancestry cluster had fewer N-insertions in productive TCRs than the approximately 670-donor mean. Only TCR beta chains were sequenced in this cohort, and the absence of alpha or paired-chain data limited detectable features. Strong co-occurrence of HLA alleles, especially DR and DQ, made assigning TCR associations to individual alleles difficult. A few of the identified cytomegalovirus-associated TCR beta chains were confirmed in vitro to be specific for cytomegalovirus antigens. According to the authors, the approach could potentially be generalized to other disease states and immunological phenotypes. Because HLA typing was unavailable for some donors at each locus, only the typed subset was used in association tests. According to a later analysis, most CMV-associated TCR beta chains appeared to be HLA-restricted, and the HLA associations seemed to be driven largely by CMV exposure. In a later analysis, HLA-associated TCR beta chains were found to be more clonally expanded and to have lower generation probabilities than equally common non-associated chains. According to a later analysis, TCR association rates differed among HLA loci, with DRB1 alleles showing the most associated TCRs and HLA-C alleles showing the fewest. A further reported finding was that TCR beta sequences accurately predicted the HLA-A and HLA-B alleles for most subjects in the first cohort. In a later analysis, more than 15,000 TCR beta sequences were associated with specific HLA alleles at a false discovery rate of 0.05. CMV serostatus was the only immune exposure information available for the cohort. Because the 87-base-pair reads could not distinguish some IMGT-functional V segments, including TRBV6-2 and TRBV6-3, those segments were excluded. The earlier analysis of 587 of the donors excluded roughly 16 rarely observed V segments, including chromosome 9 orphons, because counts were too low. Correlated functional status among segregating V segments might be attributable to linkage disequilibrium, but an unknown experimental factor could not be ruled out. Presence/absence analyses assumed roughly uniform sequencing depth across donors, an assumption that may not hold. A cluster of highly shared sequence variants was judged likely to be a technical artifact of the sequencing pipeline. A later analysis reported that several top co-occurrence clusters appeared linked to parvovirus B19, influenza, CMV and Epstein-Barr virus.

The cohort consisted of 670 or so healthy bone marrow donors. All cohort members were sampled while nominally healthy, although unrecorded immune exposures were likely present. The donor was CMV seropositive and belonged to the group of 250 to 300 seropositive cohort members. A peripheral blood sample was collected from each donor, and TCR beta sequencing was performed on peripheral blood mononuclear cells. Genomic DNA extraction from the blood cell samples was performed with the Qiagen DNeasy Blood Extraction Kit. Regarding this clone: What antigen it recognizes has not been identified. The input lacks base qualities; no much larger clone sits a single base away.

To prepare the library, the immunoSEQ multiplex PCR assay was applied. For the multiplex PCR, a mixture combining 60 forward primers for TCR Vbeta segments and 13 reverse primers for TCR Jbeta segments was used. The CDR3 region of rearranged TCR beta genes was amplified from genomic DNA with a multiplex PCR assay. The amplified TCR beta libraries were sequenced on the Illumina HiSeq System as 87-base-pair reads. In the authors' own workflow: In a later analysis, around 80 million unique TCR beta chains were counted across the roughly 610 repertoires, and about 9.9 million of these chains were shared by at least two donors. Raw reads were error-corrected and collapsed into unique sequences with a nearest-neighbor algorithm that merged closely related sequences to remove PCR and sequencing errors. CDR3 sequences were aligned to IMGT reference sequences to assign V, D and J gene segments. For a sequence to be retained, at least a six-nucleotide match to both a V gene segment and a J gene segment was required. A rearrangement was called productive if the CDR3 had no stop codons and remained in frame with V and J, and every other rearrangement was called non-productive. Following IMGT convention, CDR3 was defined as the stretch from the second conserved V-encoded cysteine to the conserved J-encoded phenylalanine. In an earlier analysis of 550 to 650 of the donors, sequences lacking an unambiguous match to a single V gene segment were excluded. An earlier analysis of a few hundred of the donors classified V segments as functional when productive rearrangements were above 56.7% and as segregating when the standard deviation between donors was above 5%. A statistical classification framework was built to diagnose cytomegalovirus status from the catalog of TCR beta chain sequences. A later analysis assigned V and J genes by comparing TCR nucleotide sequences with IMGT/GENE-DB human TR gene sequences. The TCRdist pipeline was used in a later analysis to assign CDR3 sequences and most-parsimonious VDJ recombination scenarios. A later analysis defined each TCR beta chain by its CDR3 amino acid sequence plus V-gene family, and excluded reads lacking a unique V-gene family. A later analysis removed 600 or so highly shared, low-generation-probability nucleotide sequences to deal with suspected cross-contamination and a sequencing artifact. In a later analysis, a clonal expansion index was calculated for each public chain from normalized within-repertoire ranks of inferred template counts. A later analysis computed generation probabilities with a VDJ recombination model fitted to out-of-frame rearrangements, and checked the results against IGoR. In a later analysis, TCR-TCR, TCR-HLA and TCR-CMV co-occurrence was scored with hypergeometric tests, and a repertoire-size bias correction was applied to TCR pairs. A later analysis estimated false discovery rates by permuting HLA or CMV assignments 20 times. In a later analysis, co-occurring TCRs were grouped using DBSCAN, and TCRdist sequence similarity was added for clustering within HLA-allele-positive subsets. For co-occurrence clustering, repertoires with fewer than 30,000 or more than 120,000 public chains were excluded, along with four or five repertoires with anomalous nucleotide sharing. TCRdb limited this immuneACCESS table to in-frame rearrangements with V and J called. A share of clones is missing; checked studies link under half to unresolved V genes, and the rest is unexplained. The V and J calls and clone size come from that table; D and trimming were worked out from the DNA. This sample holds 100,000 to 120,000 clones; around 66% were observed only once. Roughly 8.7% of the sample belongs to the ten largest clones.

The CDR3, cysteine through phenylalanine, is 16 amino acids long. Only the CDR3 region is kept as DNA, spanning 48 bases read in frame from base 1. CDR1 and CDR2, per the germline V gene, are SGHRS and YFSETQ. V loses 8 bases at its end and J loses 0 bases; junction bases beyond the gene matches: 10. The chain links TRBV5-1 with TRBJ2-3, with 9 bases aligning to TRBD2. The clonotype originates from a man between 18 and 29 years old in good health and CMV-seropositive. Sequenced input: PBMCs. For the CDR3, the sequence is CASRTSAPTSTDTQYF. The nucleotide sequence reads TGCGCCAGTCGGACTAGCGCGCCTACTAGCACAGATACGCAGTATTTT.